The present T cell receptor (beta chain) was sequenced within a study of blood T cell repertoires in COVID-19. Study summary: From the United States, Italy and Spain came samples of acute and convalescent COVID-19. In each case, the material was cDNA or gDNA derived from T cells, B-cell-depleted T cells, or PBMCs.

V was pared by 5 bases and J by 2 bases, with 9 bases between. This CDR3 is built from 14 residues. Per germline, CDR1 SGHTA and CDR2 FQGTGA. Study processing details: Scientists estimated how many nucleated cells there were by amplifying reference gene primers. Measured with immunoSEQ multiplex PCR; TCRdb has only the in-frame clones, and not every one. The V and J calls and clone size come from that table; D and trimming were worked out from the DNA. The sample has fewer than 85,000 clones; roughly four fifths are singletons. The sequenced material came from peripheral blood. This TCR was sampled from a human donor in a cohort sampled during active COVID-19. J is TRBJ2-2 and V is TRBV7-3, with D possibly TRBD2 on 6 matching bases. In DNA, the CDR3 is TGTGCCAGCAGCCGGGACTTAAACACCGGGGAGCTGTTTTTT. It codes for CASSRDLNTGELFF. Full variable domain (rest looked up from reference TRBV7-3 and TRBJ2-2): GAGVSQTPSNKVTEKGKYVELRCDPISGHTALYWYRQSLGQGPEFLIYFQGTGAADDSGLPNDRFFAVRPEGSVSTLKIQRTERGDSAVYLCASSRDLNTGELFFGEGSRLTVL.